These T cell receptor beta chains were read from a single sample in a study of OX40 agonist ivuxolimab in advanced cancers. Method: immunoSEQ multiplex PCR; TCRdb's copy keeps in-frame clones and lacks some. This sample has roughly 130,000 clones, with 90% to 95% found just once. The sample consisted of CD4+ or CD8+ T cells sorted from blood, taken in a trial of the OX40 agonist ivuxolimab. The receptor set was obtained from an adult with an advanced solid tumor such as melanoma, head and neck, liver or kidney cancer. Each CDR3 is given with its conserved first and last residue. The D gene is left open where the match is weak. Clone size is not always given. Where it is, it says once, few, many or a class for expanded clones.

clone_size	v_call	d_call	j_call	cdr3_length	cdr3_aa	cdr3_nt
NA	TRBV18	NA	TRBJ2-7	15	CASSPEKGGHYEQYF	TGTGCCAGCTCACCAGAAAAGGGCGGTCACTACGAGCAGTACTTC
NA	TRBV9	NA	TRBJ2-1	15	CASSVGAGTYNEQFF	TGTGCCAGCAGCGTAGGAGCGGGCACTTACAATGAGCAGTTCTTC
NA	TRBV5-4	NA	TRBJ2-3	13	CASSVQGGDTQYF	TGTGCCAGCAGCGTTCAGGGGGGGGATACGCAGTATTTT
NA	TRBV7-3	TRBD2	TRBJ2-1	16	CASSLMASGVTNEQFF	TGTGCCAGCAGCTTAATGGCTAGCGGGGTGACCAATGAGCAGTTCTTC
NA	TRBV6-1	TRBD2	TRBJ2-3	19	CASSENLMGLSHSTDTQYF	TGTGCCAGCAGTGAAAACCTAATGGGACTATCGCATAGCACAGATACGCAGTATTTT
NA	TRBV23-1	NA	TRBJ2-1	16	CASSQSRGVANNEQFF	TGCGCCAGCAGTCAATCTAGGGGGGTCGCCAACAATGAGCAGTTCTTC
NA	TRBV7-8	NA	TRBJ1-2	12	CASSPLSATGPF	TGTGCCAGCAGCCCCCTATCAGCTACAGGGCCCTTC
NA	TRBV27	TRBD1	TRBJ2-4	14	CASRETGGSYIQYF	TGTGCCAGCAGAGAAACAGGGGGTTCGTACATTCAGTACTTC
NA	TRBV28	TRBD1	TRBJ1-4	16	CASSLGTGIGLEKLFF	TGTGCCAGCAGTTTAGGGACAGGGATAGGATTGGAAAAACTGTTTTTT
NA	TRBV19	TRBD2	TRBJ2-1	16	CASRGLAGGPVNEQFF	TGTGCCAGTAGGGGACTAGCGGGGGGGCCGGTCAATGAGCAGTTCTTC
NA	TRBV11-2	NA	TRBJ2-4	16	CASSLSTGQAKNIQYF	TGTGCCAGCAGCCTTAGTACAGGACAAGCCAAAAACATTCAGTACTTC
NA	TRBV30	NA	TRBJ1-5	14	CAWSRTAGNQPQHF	TGTGCCTGGAGCAGGACAGCCGGCAATCAGCCCCAGCATTTT
NA	TRBV9	NA	TRBJ2-5	16	CASSVATRGGQETQYF	TGTGCCAGCAGCGTAGCTACGAGGGGGGGGCAAGAGACCCAGTACTTC
NA	TRBV7-2	TRBD2	TRBJ2-7	14	CASSSPSGMYEQYF	TGTGCCAGCAGCTCCCCTAGCGGGATGTACGAGCAGTACTTC
NA	TRBV28	NA	TRBJ2-2	12	CAAISVSGELFF	TGTGCCGCCATCTCCGTGAGCGGGGAGCTGTTTTTT
NA	TRBV5-1	NA	TRBJ2-3	13	CASSSVGTDTQYF	TGCGCCAGCAGCTCGGTTGGCACAGATACGCAGTATTTT
NA	TRBV5-6	NA	TRBJ1-5	14	CASSLLGTNQPQHF	TGTGCCAGCAGCTTGCTAGGGACCAATCAGCCCCAGCATTTT
few	TRBV2	NA	TRBJ2-7	14	CASKEQGSSYEQYF	TGTGCCAGCAAGGAACAGGGTTCCTCCTACGAGCAGTACTTC
NA	TRBV9	TRBD1	TRBJ2-2	16	CASSVGQGIRTGELFF	TGTGCCAGCAGCGTTGGACAGGGAATAAGGACCGGGGAGCTGTTTTTT
NA	TRBV5-1	TRBD1	TRBJ1-6	14	CASSSDRGQTPLHF	TGCGCCAGCAGCTCTGACAGGGGGCAGACACCCCTCCACTTT
NA	TRBV19	NA	TRBJ1-3	17	CASSMASSFSSGNTIYF	TGTGCCAGTAGTATGGCCAGTTCTTTCAGCTCTGGAAACACCATATATTTT
NA	TRBV28	TRBD1	TRBJ1-2	17	CASHTLGGQGSSYGYTF	TGTGCCAGTCATACTTTGGGGGGACAGGGGTCCTCCTATGGCTACACCTTC
NA	TRBV6-1	NA	TRBJ1-5	14	CASSQYRVRQPQHF	TGTGCCAGCAGTCAATACAGGGTAAGGCAGCCCCAGCATTTT
NA	TRBV11-2	NA	TRBJ1-3	14	CASSLGGTGNTIYF	TGTGCCAGCAGCTTAGGGGGGACCGGAAACACCATATATTTT
NA	TRBV6-6	TRBD1	TRBJ1-4	16	CASSYPQGATNEKLFF	TGTGCCAGCAGTTACCCACAGGGGGCAACTAATGAAAAACTGTTTTTT
once	TRBV5-1	NA	TRBJ2-2	15	CASSLARSDTGELFF	TGCGCCAGCAGCTTGGCCCGATCGGACACCGGGGAGCTGTTTTTT
NA	TRBV19	NA	TRBJ1-4	13	CASSIMLQGKLFF	TGTGCCAGTAGTATAATGTTGCAGGGAAAACTGTTTTTT
NA	TRBV5-1	TRBD2	TRBJ2-2	16	CASSFPGRDRTGELFF	TGCGCCAGCAGCTTCCCTGGGAGGGATCGCACCGGGGAGCTGTTTTTT
NA	TRBV15	NA	TRBJ2-5	14	CATSRAGYQETQYF	TGTGCCACCAGCAGAGCGGGCTATCAAGAGACCCAGTACTTC
NA	TRBV7-2	NA	TRBJ2-3	16	CASSSFRSRDTDTQYF	TGTGCCAGCAGCTCGTTTCGTTCTAGGGACACAGATACGCAGTATTTT
NA	TRBV2	NA	TRBJ1-1	13	CASGGAEETEAFF	TGTGCCAGCGGGGGGGCAGAAGAAACTGAAGCTTTCTTT
NA	TRBV7-2	NA	TRBJ1-1	15	CASSLIVQGPTEAFF	TGTGCCAGCAGCTTAATAGTACAGGGCCCCACTGAAGCTTTCTTT